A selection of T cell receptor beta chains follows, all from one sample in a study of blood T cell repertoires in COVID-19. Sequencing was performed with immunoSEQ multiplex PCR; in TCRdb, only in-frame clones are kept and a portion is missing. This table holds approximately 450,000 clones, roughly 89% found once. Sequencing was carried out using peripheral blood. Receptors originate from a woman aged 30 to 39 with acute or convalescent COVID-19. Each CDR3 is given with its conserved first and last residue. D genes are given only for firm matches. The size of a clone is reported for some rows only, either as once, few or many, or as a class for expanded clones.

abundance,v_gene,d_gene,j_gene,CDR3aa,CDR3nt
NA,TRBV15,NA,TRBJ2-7,CATSRGITSSVSEQYF,TGTGCCACCAGCAGAGGAATTACTAGTTCCGTATCCGAGCAGTACTTC
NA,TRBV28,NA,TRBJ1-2,CASRPQGRGYGYTF,TGTGCCAGCAGGCCCCAGGGGCGCGGCTATGGCTACACCTTC
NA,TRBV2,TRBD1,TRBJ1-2,CASRGTGEGYTF,TGTGCCAGCAGGGGGACAGGGGAGGGCTACACCTTC
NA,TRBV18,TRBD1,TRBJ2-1,CASSPEQGPYNEQFF,TGTGCCAGCTCACCCGAACAGGGGCCCTACAATGAGCAGTTCTTC
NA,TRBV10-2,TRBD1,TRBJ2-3,CASSDPLRQGALDTQYF,TGCGCCAGCAGTGATCCCTTGCGGCAGGGGGCGCTGGATACGCAGTATTTT
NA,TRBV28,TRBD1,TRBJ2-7,CASSRTGRSSYEQYF,TGTGCCAGCAGTCGGACAGGAAGGAGCTCCTACGAGCAGTACTTC
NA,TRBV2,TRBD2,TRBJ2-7,CASRVAGGPRQYF,TGTGCCAGCAGAGTAGCGGGGGGGCCGCGGCAGTACTTC
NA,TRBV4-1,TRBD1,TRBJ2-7,CASSQDTGGEQYF,TGCGCCAGCAGCCAAGATACAGGGGGCGAGCAGTACTTC
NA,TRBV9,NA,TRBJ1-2,CASSSRDNYGYTF,TGTGCCAGCAGCTCACGGGACAATTATGGCTACACCTTC
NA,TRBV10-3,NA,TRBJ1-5,CAISGPGNQPQHF,TGTGCCATCAGTGGTCCCGGGAATCAGCCCCAGCATTTT
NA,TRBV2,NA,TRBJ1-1,CASSGGVNSLNTEAFF,TGTGCCAGCAGTGGGGGGGTCAACAGCCTGAACACTGAAGCTTTCTTT
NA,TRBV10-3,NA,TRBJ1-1,CAISESLTLNTEAFF,TGTGCCATCAGTGAGTCGCTAACCTTGAACACTGAAGCTTTCTTT
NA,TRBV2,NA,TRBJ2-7,CASRLRGYEQYF,TGTGCCAGCAGACTAAGGGGGTACGAGCAGTACTTC
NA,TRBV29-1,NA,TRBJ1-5,CSVGSGPYQPQHF,TGCAGCGTTGGTTCAGGGCCCTATCAGCCCCAGCATTTT
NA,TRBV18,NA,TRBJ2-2,CASSPRAGANTGELFF,TGTGCCAGCTCACCACGTGCAGGCGCGAACACCGGGGAGCTGTTTTTT
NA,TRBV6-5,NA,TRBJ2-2,CASSSQGRGTGELFF,TGTGCCAGCAGTTCTCAGGGGCGCGGCACCGGGGAGCTGTTTTTT
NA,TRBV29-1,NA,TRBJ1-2,CSASRANYGYTF,TGCAGCGCAAGCAGGGCTAACTATGGCTACACCTTC
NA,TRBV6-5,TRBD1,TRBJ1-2,CASGLDRGVDGYTF,TGTGCCAGCGGACTGGACAGGGGGGTAGATGGCTACACCTTC
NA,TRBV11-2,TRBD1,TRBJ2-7,CASRHPGQGSYEQYF,TGTGCCAGCAGACATCCGGGACAGGGATCCTACGAGCAGTACTTC
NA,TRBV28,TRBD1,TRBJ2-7,CASTTGTGFYEQYF,TGTGCCAGCACTACCGGGACAGGGTTTTACGAGCAGTACTTC
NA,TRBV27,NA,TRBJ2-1,CASSFGNLRRVDEQFF,TGTGCCAGCAGTTTCGGAAACCTAAGGCGGGTTGATGAGCAGTTCTTC
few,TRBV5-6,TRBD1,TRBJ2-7,CASSLGFLDRGFSYEQYF,TGTGCCAGCAGCTTGGGCTTTTTAGACAGGGGATTCTCCTACGAGCAGTACTTC
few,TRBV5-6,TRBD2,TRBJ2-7,CASSLVSGGAYEQYF,TGTGCCAGCAGCTTGGTCAGCGGGGGGGCCTACGAGCAGTACTTC
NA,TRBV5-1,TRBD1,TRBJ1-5,CAIRGGQPQHF,TGCGCCATCAGGGGGGGACAGCCCCAGCATTTT
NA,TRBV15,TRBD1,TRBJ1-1,CATSRGGQDRTEAFF,TGTGCCACCAGCAGGGGAGGACAGGACCGCACTGAAGCTTTCTTT